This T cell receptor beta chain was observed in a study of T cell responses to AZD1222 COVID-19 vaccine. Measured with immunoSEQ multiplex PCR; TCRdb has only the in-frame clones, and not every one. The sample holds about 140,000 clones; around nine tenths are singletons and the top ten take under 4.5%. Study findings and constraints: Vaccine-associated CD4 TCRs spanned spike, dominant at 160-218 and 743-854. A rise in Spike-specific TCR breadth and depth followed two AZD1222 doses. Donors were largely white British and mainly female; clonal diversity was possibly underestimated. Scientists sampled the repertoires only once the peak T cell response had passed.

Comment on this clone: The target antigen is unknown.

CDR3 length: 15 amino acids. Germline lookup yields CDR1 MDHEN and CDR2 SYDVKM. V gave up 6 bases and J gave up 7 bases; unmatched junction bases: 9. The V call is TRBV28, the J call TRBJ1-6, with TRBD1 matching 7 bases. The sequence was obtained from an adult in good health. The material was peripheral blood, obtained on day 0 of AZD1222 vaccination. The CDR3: CASSTLRGLNSPLHF. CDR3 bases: TGTGCCAGCAGCACTCTCAGGGGGTTAAATTCACCCCTCCACTTT.